Listed here are 19 T cell receptor beta chains from one sample, sequenced in a study of blood T cell repertoires in COVID-19. Profiling relied on immunoSEQ multiplex PCR, and the TCRdb table lists in-frame clones only, not all of them. The repertoire includes some 170,000 clones, around nine tenths of them detected once, and around 12% sits in the top ten. The sample was peripheral blood. The receptors come from a woman aged 70-85 years with COVID-19, enrolled during active disease.

This clone turned up a few times. V usage is TRBV6-6 and J usage is TRBJ2-3, with TRBD2 matching over 8 bases. V dropped 6 bases and J dropped 0; count of bases not matched to a gene: 5. The CDR3 contains 15 residues. Germline V gene lookup returns CDR1 MNHNY and CDR2 SVGAGI (reference sequence). The CDR3 nucleotides read TGTGCCAGCAGCCGACTAGCGACTAGCACAGATACGCAGTATTTT. It codes for CASSRLATSTDTQYF.

Only one count was recorded for this clone. V is TRBV5-1 and J is TRBJ2-1; weak D call: TRBD2 (6 bases). Trimming took off 3 bases at V and 1 base at J, with 11 bases between the two ends. There are 15 residues in the CDR3. The germline V gene has CDR1 SGHRS and CDR2 YFSETQ. CDR3 coding DNA: TGCGCCAGCAGCTCCGGGACTCAATCCTACAATGAGCAGTTCTTC. Translating gives CASSSGTQSYNEQFF.

This clone has more than one count but fewer than ten. The gene calls are TRBV4-1 and TRBJ1-3; no definite D call. Per germline, CDR1 MGHRA and CDR2 YSYEKL. The CDR3 is made up of 16 amino acids. The V gene lost 1 base and the J gene lost 2 bases, with 12 bases spanning the gap. CDR3 DNA: TGCGCCAGCAGCCAAGTAACGCAGTCAACTGGAAACACCATATATTTT. Translated: CASSQVTQSTGNTIYF.

The chain couples TRBV7-8 to TRBJ2-5; 13 nucleotides line up with TRBD2. The length of the CDR3 is 17 residues. Germline V gene data show CDR1 as SGHVS and CDR2 as FQNEAQ. V was pared by 2 bases and J by 5 bases, with 8 bases of the junction left unmatched. As DNA, the CDR3 is TGTGCCAGCAGCTTAACTAGCGGGAGGGCCCTCTTGGAGACCCAGTACTTC. This encodes CASSLTSGRALLETQYF. Complete variable domain (other parts from reference TRBV7-8 and TRBJ2-5): GAGVSQSPRYKVAKRGQDVALRCDPISGHVSLFWYQQALGQGPEFLTYFQNEAQLDKSGLPSDRFFAERPEGSVSTLKIQRTQQEDSAVYLCASSLTSGRALLETQYFGPGTRLLVL.

V is TRBV2 and J is TRBJ1-6; 7 bases fit TRBD1. There are 15 residues in the CDR3. V lost 7 bases and J lost 8; bases outside the gene matches: 11. Germline values: CDR1 SNHLY, CDR2 FYNNEI. The CDR3, as DNA: TGTGCCAGCAAGGGGCCGGGACAGCGGGATTCACCCCTCCACTTT. Residues: CASKGPGQRDSPLHF.

The chain recombines TRBV28 with TRBJ2-1; no firm D call. V dropped 1 base and J dropped 7 bases, with 5 bases sitting between them. From germline, CDR1 is MDHEN and CDR2 SYDVKM. The CDR3 covers 12 residues. The CDR3 loop reads CASSLSMNEQFF. DNA for the CDR3: TGTGCCAGCAGTTTATCTATGAATGAGCAGTTCTTC.

This chain joins TRBV18 and TRBJ1-1; D unresolved. V gave up 3 bases and J gave up 0 bases, with 8 bases separating them. Looked up from germline, CDR1 is KGHSH and CDR2 is LQKENI. The CDR3 totals 14 residues. CDR3 in amino acids: CASSPSRLNTEAFF. CDR3 coding DNA: TGTGCCAGCTCACCCTCCAGATTGAACACTGAAGCTTTCTTT.

The chain employs TRBV7-9 and TRBJ2-3; 11 bases align to TRBD2. Per germline, CDR1 SEHNR and CDR2 FQNEAQ (reference sequence). After removal of 0 bases from V and 1 base from J, the junction contained 0 bases not matched to a gene. The CDR3 has 16 residues. This CDR3 reads CASSLALAGGTDTQYF. The CDR3 nucleotides read TGTGCCAGCAGCTTAGCACTAGCGGGAGGCACAGATACGCAGTATTTT.

The gene calls are TRBV28 and TRBJ2-7; 11 bases fit TRBD1. CDR1 MDHEN and CDR2 SYDVKM come from the germline V gene. The CDR3 extends over 17 amino acids. V lost 0 bases to trimming and J lost 7 bases; unmatched junction nucleotides: 11. The CDR3 loop is CASSLWPWTGGLGEQYF. The CDR3, as DNA: TGTGCCAGCAGTTTATGGCCCTGGACAGGGGGCTTAGGGGAGCAGTACTTC.

This chain uses TRBV2 with TRBJ2-1, with 9 bases identical to TRBD2. Germline CDR1 reads SNHLY; CDR2 reads FYNNEI. Trimming at V came to 7 bases and at J to 10 bases, leaving 14 bases not matched to a gene. This CDR3 comprises 15 residues. In nucleotides, the CDR3 is TGTGCCAGCACCGAGGGACTAGCACTTCAGGGGGAGCAGTTCTTC. Amino acids: CASTEGLALQGEQFF.

The chain employs TRBV27 and TRBJ2-2, with 9 bases fitting TRBD2. V was clipped by 8 bases and J by 0 bases; unmatched bases: 4. This CDR3 comprises 15 residues. Germline loops: CDR1 MNHEY, CDR2 SMNVEV (reference sequence). Written as DNA, the CDR3 is TGTGCCAGCTCCACTAGCGGGTCGAACACCGGGGAGCTGTTTTTT. Translated: CASSTSGSNTGELFF.

The V call is TRBV7-2, the J call TRBJ2-5; 9 bases are shared with TRBD2. Per the germline V gene, CDR1 is SGHTA and CDR2 is FQGNSA. CDR3 size: 18 residues. J gave up 1 base and V 5 bases, and 14 bases lay outside the gene matches. The CDR3 sequence: CASSSQKGTSWGQETQYF. DNA for the CDR3: TGTGCCAGCAGCAGCCAAAAAGGGACTAGCTGGGGCCAAGAGACCCAGTACTTC.

The chain uses TRBV6-6 and TRBJ1-1, with D maybe TRBD1 (5 bases). Trimming pared 2 bases from V and 5 bases from J, leaving 12 bases between. CDR1 and CDR2 (germline): MNHNY, SVGAGI (reference sequence). This CDR3 region has 14 residues. Here the CDR3 DNA reads TGTGCCAGCAGTTACGGTCAGGGTCCGACTGAAGCTTTCTTT. Translated: CASSYGQGPTEAFF.

The V and J genes are TRBV4-2 and TRBJ2-7, with 9 positions matching TRBD1. The CDR3 consists of 16 residues. CDR1 is LGHNA and CDR2 is YNFKEQ in the germline V gene. Trimming took 3 bases from V and 2 from J; bases not matched to a gene: 8. In DNA form, the CDR3 reads TGTGCCAGCAGCCACCTGGGACAGGGAGGGGCCTACGAGCAGTACTTC. As protein: CASSHLGQGGAYEQYF.

The chain couples TRBV29-1 to TRBJ1-3, with unresolved D. The CDR3 is 12 residues long. Germline V gene data show CDR1 as SQVTM and CDR2 as ANQGSEA. V was cut by 1 base and J by 8 bases, with 9 bases left in between. This CDR3 reads CSVEGQADTIYF. The CDR3 DNA sequence: TGCAGCGTTGAAGGGCAGGCAGACACCATATATTTT.

V is TRBV11-3 and J is TRBJ2-5, with 7 nucleotides matching TRBD1. CDR3 length: 14 amino acids. V lost 4 bases and J lost 6; bases outside the gene matches: 8. From germline, CDR1 is SGHNT and CDR2 YENEEA. CDR3 bases: TGTGCCAGCAGCTACGGACAGGCCTCCCAGACCCAGTACTTC. It translates to CASSYGQASQTQYF.

This rearrangement joins TRBV5-6 to TRBJ1-5; 9 bases line up with TRBD1. Germline CDR1 is SGHDT and CDR2 is YYEEEE. This CDR3 contains 17 residues. V lost 4 bases to trimming and J lost 0 bases; unmatched junction nucleotides: 8. The DNA for the CDR3 is TGTGCCAGCAGCGCCGGGACAGGGTTATTTAGCAATCAGCCCCAGCATTTT. Translated, it gives CASSAGTGLFSNQPQHF.

The chain joins TRBV5-4 to TRBJ2-7, with TRBD1 matching over 10 bases. The CDR3 extends over 16 amino acids. V lost 0 bases, J lost 5 bases, and 8 bases stayed unmatched. CDR1 SGHNT and CDR2 YYREEE come from the germline V gene (reference sequence). The CDR3 coding sequence is TGTGCCAGCAGCTTGGGACCGGGACAGGGGAGGAACGAGCAGTACTTC. It specifies CASSLGPGQGRNEQYF.

The rearrangement uses TRBV19 and TRBJ2-1; 10 bases are shared with TRBD2. The germline V gene encodes CDR1 LNHDA and CDR2 SQIVND (reference sequence). This CDR3 contains 16 residues. With V trimmed by 7 bases and J by 0 bases, 6 bases remained unmatched. CDR3 residues: CASTPSGSSSYNEQFF. For the CDR3, the DNA is TGTGCCAGTACGCCTAGCGGGAGTAGCTCCTACAATGAGCAGTTCTTC.